Listed below are T cell receptor beta chains from one sample, sequenced in a study of response to subunit inactivated influenza vaccine. TCRdb re-called the RT-PCR reads with MiXCR, one entry per CDR3 protein. The data contain around 790,000 distinct CDR3 sequences, over 20% of them singletons. The starting material was PBMCs from blood, obtained less than 6 days after vaccination. These receptors were obtained from a middle-aged man who received an inactivated influenza vaccine. Each CDR3 is given with its conserved first and last residue.

j_call v_call cdr3_length cdr3_aa
TRBJ2-2 TRBV28 18 CASNPGLAGMASAGELFF
TRBJ1-1 TRBV2 14 CASSGGRMNTEAFF
TRBJ2-3 TRBV18 18 CASSPPVKRVSRPDTQYF
TRBJ2-5 TRBV29-1 12 CSVGTGKETQYF
TRBJ2-3 TRBV5-6 16 CASSQRTSGGSDTQYF
TRBJ2-1 TRBV29-1 15 CSAIHGTSGSNEQFF
TRBJ2-1 TRBV5-5 15 CASSLGGWEYNEQFF
TRBJ1-1 TRBV4-2 15 CASSQDLSGLGEAFF
TRBJ2-3 TRBV10-3 14 CAISGTSGADTQYF
TRBJ2-3 TRBV15 15 CATSGGAGTTDTQYF
TRBJ2-2 TRBV20-1 14 CSATKGAHTGELFF
TRBJ2-3 TRBV9 15 CASSVGEGTADTQYF
TRBJ1-5 TRBV10-1 13 CASSESAAQPQHF
TRBJ2-7 TRBV10-3 14 CAISELREEGEQYF
TRBJ2-7 TRBV15 12 CATSREIGSAYF
TRBJ1-5 TRBV12-3/TRBV12-4 16 CASSVRGGMNNQPQHF
TRBJ2-3 TRBV6-5 16 CASSYRGGFSTDTQYF
TRBJ2-5 TRBV5-1 14 CASSLAGTMETQYF
TRBJ1-2 TRBV12-3/TRBV12-4 15 CASSLMGVASNRYTF
TRBJ2-7 TRBV7-2 15 CASSERAGSSYEQYF
TRBJ1-2 TRBV4-2 15 CASSQDGQGVYGYTF
TRBJ2-6 TRBV5-1 14 CASSISSGANVLTF
TRBJ2-5 TRBV4-2 15 CASSQVTQGLETQYF
TRBJ2-3 TRBV20-1 14 CSAKGQGGTDTQYF
TRBJ2-5 TRBV15 17 CATSRGGREGKLETQYF
TRBJ2-3 TRBV6-1 15 CASSVQGFATDTQYF
TRBJ1-1 TRBV5-6 15 CASSLVPDSYTEAFF
TRBJ2-1 TRBV12-3/TRBV12-4 12 CASSRQGSEQFF
TRBJ1-5 TRBV10-3 13 CAAHRDGNQPQHF
TRBJ2-1 TRBV7-6 16 CASSLGSSGIFEEQFF
TRBJ1-6 TRBV4-2 15 CASSPRVEYNSPLHF
TRBJ2-7 TRBV6-2/TRBV6-3 15 CASSTMTSGTNEQYF
TRBJ2-4 TRBV6-2/TRBV6-3 16 CASSYTEAVAKNIQYF
TRBJ2-6 TRBV19 16 CASSIRGGAGANVLTF
TRBJ2-7 TRBV5-1 13 CASGVSGNHEQYF
TRBJ2-5 TRBV5-5 16 CASSHEVRGGQETQYF
TRBJ2-1 TRBV29-1 16 CSVRGVWRAGFPEQFF
TRBJ2-2 TRBV18 16 CASSQLTKTATGELFF
TRBJ2-7 TRBV6-5 17 CASSYSPVAQSSYEQYF
TRBJ2-1 TRBV7-9 16 CASSNSGRAVGNEQFF
TRBJ2-7 TRBV6-5 14 CASSYLDRGYEQYF
TRBJ2-3 TRBV5-1 15 CASSRDRGAADTQYF
TRBJ2-3 TRBV28 14 CASGQGAGSDTQYF
TRBJ2-5 TRBV5-1 15 CASSSGGLGGETQYF
TRBJ2-1 TRBV29-1 12 CSVGLVNNEQFF
TRBJ2-1 TRBV12-3/TRBV12-4 12 CASSRSVTEQFF
TRBJ2-2 TRBV7-8 15 CASSLASGSTGELFF
TRBJ2-3 TRBV29-1 12 CSVHRATDTQYF
TRBJ2-3 TRBV5-6 17 CASSLRLAGGLADTQYF
TRBJ2-3 TRBV10-3 12 CAIRTEGDTQYF
TRBJ2-1 TRBV20-1 11 CSATGGTQQFF
TRBJ2-2 TRBV3-1 15 CASSQSGTPHGELFF
TRBJ1-2 TRBV28 16 CASSLYGQGAVYGYTF
TRBJ2-1 TRBV5-4 16 CASSNGGGGTYNEQFF
TRBJ2-7 TRBV18 14 CASSPSGYPGEQYF
TRBJ2-3 TRBV20-1 13 CSARGTSTDTQYF
TRBJ1-1 TRBV6-6 13 CASNSRGNTEAFF
TRBJ2-7 TRBV19 14 CASSRARGPYEQYF
TRBJ2-1 TRBV12-3/TRBV12-4 12 CASSHGLRSPFF